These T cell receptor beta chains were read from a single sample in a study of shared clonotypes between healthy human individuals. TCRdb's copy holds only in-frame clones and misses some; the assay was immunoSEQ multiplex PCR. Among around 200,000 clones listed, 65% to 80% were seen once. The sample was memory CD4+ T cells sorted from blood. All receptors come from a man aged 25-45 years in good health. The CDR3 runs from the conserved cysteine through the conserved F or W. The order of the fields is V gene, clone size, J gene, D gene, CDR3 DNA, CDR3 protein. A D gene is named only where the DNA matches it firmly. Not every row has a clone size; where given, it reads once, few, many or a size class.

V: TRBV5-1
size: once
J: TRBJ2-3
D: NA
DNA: TGCGCCAGCAGCTTGGACGACCCTAGCACAGATACGCAGTATTTT
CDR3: CASSLDDPSTDTQYF

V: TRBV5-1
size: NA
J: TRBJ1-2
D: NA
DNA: TGCGCCAGCAGCTCGACAATGAACTATGGCTACACCTTC
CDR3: CASSSTMNYGYTF

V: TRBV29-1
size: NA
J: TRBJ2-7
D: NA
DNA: TGCAGCGTTTCCGGACGATCCTACGAGCAGTACTTC
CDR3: CSVSGRSYEQYF

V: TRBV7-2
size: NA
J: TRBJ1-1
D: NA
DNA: TGTGCCAGCAGCTCCGACTTGTATTTCACTGAAGCTTTCTTT
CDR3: CASSSDLYFTEAFF

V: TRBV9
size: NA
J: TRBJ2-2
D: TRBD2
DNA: TGTGCCAGCAGCGTCCTAGCGGGAAACACCGGGGAGCTGTTTTTT
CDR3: CASSVLAGNTGELFF

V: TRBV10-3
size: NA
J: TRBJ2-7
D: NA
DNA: TGTGCCATCAGTGTAACCCCTGAGGGGTCGGAGCAGTACTTC
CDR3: CAISVTPEGSEQYF

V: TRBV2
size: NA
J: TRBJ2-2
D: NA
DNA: TGTGCCAGCAGGTCGGAAGGGACCGGGGAGCTGTTTTTT
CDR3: CASRSEGTGELFF

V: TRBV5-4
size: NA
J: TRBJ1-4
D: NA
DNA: TGTGCCAGCAGCCCTGGCCTGGGGGAAAAACTGTTTTTT
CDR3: CASSPGLGEKLFF

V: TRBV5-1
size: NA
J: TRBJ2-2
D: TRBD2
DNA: TGCGCCAGCAGCTTCGTAGGACGCGGGAGCGGGAGTGGGACCGGGGAGCTGTTTTTT
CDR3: CASSFVGRGSGSGTGELFF

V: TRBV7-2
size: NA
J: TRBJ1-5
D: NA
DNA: TGTGCCAGCAGCTCACCGGGGGGGAATCAGCCCCAGCATTTT
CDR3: CASSSPGGNQPQHF

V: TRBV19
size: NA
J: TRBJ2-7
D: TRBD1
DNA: TGTGCCAGCAGAAATGGGGACAGTACCATCTACGAGCAGTACTTC
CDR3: CASRNGDSTIYEQYF

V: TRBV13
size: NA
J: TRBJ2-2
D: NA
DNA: TGTGCCAGCAGCTTCTACAGGGCGGGCGGGGAGCTGTTTTTT
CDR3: CASSFYRAGGELFF

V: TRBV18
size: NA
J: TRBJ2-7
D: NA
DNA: TGTGCCAGCTCCCTCCGGGACACCAAGGAGGCGCAGTACTTC
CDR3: CASSLRDTKEAQYF

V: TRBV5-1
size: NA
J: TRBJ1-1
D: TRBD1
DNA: TGCGCCAGCAGCCCCGGACAGGGGGCGAACACTGAAGCTTTCTTT
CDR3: CASSPGQGANTEAFF

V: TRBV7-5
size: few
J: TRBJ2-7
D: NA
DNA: TGTGCCAGAAGCATGCTCCATAGCTCCTACGAGCAGTACTTC
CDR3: CARSMLHSSYEQYF

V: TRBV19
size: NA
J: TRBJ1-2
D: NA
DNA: TGTGCCAGTACTGATGGGTCGACCCATGGCTACACCTTC
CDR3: CASTDGSTHGYTF

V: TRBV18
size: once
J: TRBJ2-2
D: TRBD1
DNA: TGTGCCAGCTCAATTGGACAGGCTTCAACCGGGGAGCTGTTTTTT
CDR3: CASSIGQASTGELFF

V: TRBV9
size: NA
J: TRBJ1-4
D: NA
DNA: TGTGCCAGCAGCCCTACAGGCGAAACTAATGAAAAACTGTTTTTT
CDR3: CASSPTGETNEKLFF

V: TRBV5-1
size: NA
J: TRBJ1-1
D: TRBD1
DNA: TGCGCCAGCAGCTTGAGACAGGGTGACACTGAAGCTTTCTTT
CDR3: CASSLRQGDTEAFF

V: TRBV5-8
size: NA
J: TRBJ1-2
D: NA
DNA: TGTGCCAGCAGCCCAGAGGCGGTCTATGGCTACACCTTC
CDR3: CASSPEAVYGYTF

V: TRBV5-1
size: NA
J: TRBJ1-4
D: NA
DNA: TGCGCCAGCAGCTTGGAACAGGGATCGTATGAAAAACTGTTTTTT
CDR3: CASSLEQGSYEKLFF

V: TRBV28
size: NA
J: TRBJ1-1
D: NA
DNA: TGTGCCAGCAGTCCGGGGGCGTTGAACACTGAAGCTTTCTTT
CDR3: CASSPGALNTEAFF

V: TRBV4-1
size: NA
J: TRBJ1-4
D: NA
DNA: TGCGCCAGCAGCCAAGAAAGGGGGAATGAAAAACTGTTTTTT
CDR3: CASSQERGNEKLFF

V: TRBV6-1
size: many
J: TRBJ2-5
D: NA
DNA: TGTGCCAGCAGTGATAGGGCCTATGTAGTGGCCCAGTACTTC
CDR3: CASSDRAYVVAQYF

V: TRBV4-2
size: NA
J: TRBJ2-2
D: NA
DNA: TGTGCCAGCAGCCAAGATTTATCTTCGGGCGGGGAGCTGTTTTTT
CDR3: CASSQDLSSGGELFF

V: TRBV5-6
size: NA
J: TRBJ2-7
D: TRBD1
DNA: TGTGCCAGCAGCTCCGAAATAACAGGGGGCTACGAGCAGTACTTC
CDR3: CASSSEITGGYEQYF

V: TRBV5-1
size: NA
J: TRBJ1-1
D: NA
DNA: TGCGCCAGCGTTTTAAGGCCTTCGAACACTGAAGCTTTCTTT
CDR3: CASVLRPSNTEAFF

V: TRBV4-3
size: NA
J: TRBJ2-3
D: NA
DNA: TGCGCCAGCAGCCAAGATCACGGGGTAGATACGCAGTATTTT
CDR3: CASSQDHGVDTQYF

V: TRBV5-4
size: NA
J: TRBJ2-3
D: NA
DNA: TGTGCCAGCAGCCGTCCGGCGTTGCATGGCACAGATACGCAGTATTTT
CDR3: CASSRPALHGTDTQYF

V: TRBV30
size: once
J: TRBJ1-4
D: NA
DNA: TGTGCCTGGGGTGCAACTAATGAAAAACTGTTTTTT
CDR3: CAWGATNEKLFF

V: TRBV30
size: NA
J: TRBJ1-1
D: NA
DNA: TGTGCCTGGAGTGTGTGGGGCCCGAACACTGAAGCTTTCTTT
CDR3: CAWSVWGPNTEAFF

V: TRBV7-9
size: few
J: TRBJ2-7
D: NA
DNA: TGTGCCAGCAGCTTAATGGCAGGGAGCGAGCAGTACTTC
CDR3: CASSLMAGSEQYF

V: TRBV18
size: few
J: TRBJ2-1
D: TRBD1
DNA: TGTGCCAGCTCACCACGGACAGGGGATAATGAGCAGTTCTTC
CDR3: CASSPRTGDNEQFF

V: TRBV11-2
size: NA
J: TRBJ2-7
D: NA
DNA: TGTGCCAGCAGCCTCAGCTCCTACGAGCAGTACTTC
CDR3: CASSLSSYEQYF

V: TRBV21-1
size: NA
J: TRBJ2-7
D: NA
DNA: TGTGCCAGCAGCAAACGACAGGGGGCGGGTACTAGCGGCTACGAGCAGTACTTC
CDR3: CASSKRQGAGTSGYEQYF

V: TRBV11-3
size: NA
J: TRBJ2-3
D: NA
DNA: TGTGCCAGCAGCTTAGGCCGCCGGGAGACAGATACGCAGTATTTT
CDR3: CASSLGRRETDTQYF

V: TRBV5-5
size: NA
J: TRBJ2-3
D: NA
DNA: TGTGCCAGCAGCTTGGCCACAGGGGATACGCAGTATTTT
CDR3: CASSLATGDTQYF

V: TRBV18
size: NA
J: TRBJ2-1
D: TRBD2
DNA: TGTGCCAGCAGCGGACCACAAATAGCGGGCAATGAGCAGTTCTTC
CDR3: CASSGPQIAGNEQFF

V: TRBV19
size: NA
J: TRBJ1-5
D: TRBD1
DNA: TGTGCCAGTAGTCCCCGCTCCGGGACAGGCAATCAGCCCCAGCATTTT
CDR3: CASSPRSGTGNQPQHF

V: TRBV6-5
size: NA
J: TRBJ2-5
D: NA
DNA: TGTGCCAGCAGTTATCAGGGGTATCAAGAGACCCAGTACTTC
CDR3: CASSYQGYQETQYF

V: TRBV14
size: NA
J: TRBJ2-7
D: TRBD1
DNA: TGTGCCAGCAGCCCATACAGGGGCTCCTACGAGCAGTACTTC
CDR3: CASSPYRGSYEQYF

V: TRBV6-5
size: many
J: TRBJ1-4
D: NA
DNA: TGTGCCAGCAGCAGGGTTGGTGAAAAACTGTTTTTT
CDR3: CASSRVGEKLFF

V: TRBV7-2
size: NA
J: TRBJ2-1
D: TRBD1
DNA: TGTGCCAGCAGCTCGGACAGGGTAGGGAATGAGCAGTTCTTC
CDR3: CASSSDRVGNEQFF

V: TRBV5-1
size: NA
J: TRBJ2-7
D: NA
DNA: TGCGCCAGCAGCTTGGCCGGAGAATACTACGAGCAGTACTTC
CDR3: CASSLAGEYYEQYF

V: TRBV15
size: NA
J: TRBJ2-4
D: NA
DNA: TGTGCCACCAGCGTTGAAGCCAAAAACATTCAGTACTTC
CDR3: CATSVEAKNIQYF

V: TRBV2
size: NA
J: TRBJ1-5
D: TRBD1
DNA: TGTGCCAGCAGGACAGGGGGCGACCGTCAGCCCCAGCATTTT
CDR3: CASRTGGDRQPQHF

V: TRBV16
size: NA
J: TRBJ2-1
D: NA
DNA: TGTGCCAGCAGCCGATATCAGTCTGGAGGGAATGAGCAGTTCTTC
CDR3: CASSRYQSGGNEQFF

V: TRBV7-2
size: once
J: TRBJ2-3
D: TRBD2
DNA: TGTGCCAGCAACTTAGCGGGACGGTCAGATACGCAGTATTTT
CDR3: CASNLAGRSDTQYF

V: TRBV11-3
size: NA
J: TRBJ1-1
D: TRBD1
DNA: TGTGCCAGCAGCGGGACAGTGAACACTGAAGCTTTCTTT
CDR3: CASSGTVNTEAFF

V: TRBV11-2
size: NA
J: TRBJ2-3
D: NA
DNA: TGTGCCAGCAGCGGGGGACTTACGCAGTATTTT
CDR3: CASSGGLTQYF

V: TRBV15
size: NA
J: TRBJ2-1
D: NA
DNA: TGTGCCACCAGCAGAGTCGGGGTAATTGGCAATGAGCAGTTCTTC
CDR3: CATSRVGVIGNEQFF

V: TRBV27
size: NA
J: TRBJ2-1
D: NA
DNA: TGTGCCAGCAGAGAGCGGGCGGCTCCTAACAATGAGCAGTTCTTC
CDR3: CASRERAAPNNEQFF

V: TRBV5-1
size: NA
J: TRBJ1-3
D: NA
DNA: TGCGCCAGCGGCTCTGGAAACACCATATATTTT
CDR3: CASGSGNTIYF

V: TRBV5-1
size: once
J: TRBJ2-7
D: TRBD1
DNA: TGCGCCAGCAGCTTGCGCGGGACAGGGGTCCCCCATAGGTACGAGCAGTACTTC
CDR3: CASSLRGTGVPHRYEQYF

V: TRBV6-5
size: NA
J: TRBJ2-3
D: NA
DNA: TGTGCCAGCGAGCGGCGGTCTTTCACAGATACGCAGTATTTT
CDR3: CASERRSFTDTQYF